These 17 T cell receptor beta chains share one sample of origin, sequenced in a study of post-analysis software for immune sequencing data (dated by TCRdb to the mid-2010s). General conclusions and limits of the study: Significantly higher frequencies in patients than in controls were found for about five TRBV segments, including TRBV5-6, TRBV5-1 and TRBV20-1.

Antigen specificity for these receptors is unknown. Libraries came from PCR. Instrument on record: Illumina HiSeq 2500. To reduce PCR and sequencing biases, unique molecular identifiers were incorporated into the TCR beta cDNA libraries. Through fastp at Q25 and MiXCR, TCRdb rebuilt clones from the public reads, retaining in-frame beta chains. CDR3 protein duplicates are merged, each entry listing the most common genes and DNA. Across this sample there are about 820,000 distinct CDR3 sequences, with about 50% seen only once. Approximately 4.2% of the sample lies in the top ten. The sequenced sample was blood. The origin of the receptors is a girl aged 10-17 years with multiple sclerosis.

V usage is TRBV5-1 and J usage is TRBJ2-1; TRBD1 matches at 10 bases. The CDR3 covers 17 residues. The J segment lost 4 bases and the V segment lost 3 bases, leaving 10 bases of the junction unmatched. Germline V gene sequence: CDR1 SGHRS, CDR2 YFSETQ. CDR3 nucleotides: TGCGCCAGCAGCTCCTCCCCCCGGGACAGGGGATACAATGAGCAGTTCTTC. This translates into CASSSSPRDRGYNEQFF.

This chain uses TRBV4-1 with TRBJ1-1; D call uncertain. The CDR3 loop spans 15 amino acids. Trimming cost V 5 bases and J 5 bases, with 18 bases left between them. The germline gives CDR1 MGHRA, CDR2 YSYEKL. CDR3 in DNA: TGCGCCAGCAGCTACACAAAATCGGGTGGTACTGAAGCTTTCTTT. Its protein product is CASSYTKSGGTEAFF.

This clonotype was counted between two and nine times. V is TRBV2 and J is TRBJ2-7; D uncertain. The CDR3 is 14 amino acids. Trimming took 3 bases from V and 6 from J, leaving 15 bases between them. Germline V lookup: CDR1 SNHLY, CDR2 FYNNEI. CDR3: CASSDSARTAEQYF. CDR3 sequence (DNA): TGTGCCAGCAGTGACTCAGCCCGTACCGCCGAGCAGTACTTC.

The chain uses TRBV3-1 and TRBJ2-3, with 8 bases aligning to TRBD2. Per germline, CDR1 LGHDT and CDR2 YNNKEL (reference sequence). This CDR3 has 21 residues. With 0 bases clipped from V and 0 bases from J, the junction kept 17 bases outside the gene matches. This CDR3 reads CASSQEFWRGALSTSTDTQYF. CDR3 DNA sequence: TGTGCCAGCAGCCAAGAATTCTGGCGGGGGGCCTTATCCACTAGCACAGATACGCAGTATTTT.

This chain links TRBV6-2 or TRBV6-3 with TRBJ2-6; 7 nucleotides align to TRBD2. The CDR3 is made up of 14 amino acids. Trimming at V came to 5 bases and at J to 9 bases, leaving 7 bases not matched to a gene. CDR1 and CDR2 (germline): MNHEY, SVGEGT. The CDR3 nucleotides are TGTGCCAGCAGTCACAGCGGGGATTTCAACGTCCTGACTTTC. Translated, it gives CASSHSGDFNVLTF.

The genes are TRBV10-3 and TRBJ2-7, with D maybe TRBD2 (5 bases). Looked up from germline, CDR1 is ENHRY and CDR2 is SYGVKD. The CDR3 consists of 13 residues. V was shortened by 6 bases and J by 0 bases, with 9 bases between the two germline ends. CDR3 residues: CAIRPSNSYEQYF. Written as DNA, the CDR3 is TGTGCCATCAGGCCTAGCAACTCCTACGAGCAGTACTTC.

The rearrangement links TRBV7-3 to TRBJ2-3; D is uncertain. This CDR3 spans 13 amino acids. Trimming removed 8 bases from V and 0 bases from J, with 9 bases in between. Germline V lookup: CDR1 SGHTA, CDR2 FQGTGA. CDR3 in amino acids: CASGLVSTDTQYF. As DNA, the CDR3 is TGTGCCAGCGGGTTAGTTAGCACAGATACGCAGTATTTT.

The rearrangement links TRBV7-3 to TRBJ2-2, with 9 bases lining up with TRBD2. V lost 5 bases to trimming and J lost 0 bases; unmatched junction nucleotides: 7. Germline-derived CDR1 and CDR2 are SGHTA and FQGTGA. The CDR3 has 17 amino acids. The CDR3 DNA is TGTGCCAGCAGCCCCCGGCTAGCGGGGTCGAACACCGGGGAGCTGTTTTTT. Its protein is CASSPRLAGSNTGELFF.

The chain recombines TRBV29-1 with TRBJ2-1; D possibly corresponds to TRBD1 (5 bases). The germline gives CDR1 SQVTM, CDR2 ANQGSEA. CDR3 length: 14 residues. V was clipped by 6 bases and J by 5 bases, with 17 bases between them. The CDR3 region has the DNA TGCAGCGTCTCCGCAGGGTGGGGAAACAATGAGCAGTTCTTC. Amino acids: CSVSAGWGNNEQFF.

This clonotype came up a few times. This sequence joins TRBV29-1 and TRBJ2-7, with D possibly TRBD1 on 6 matching bases. CDR3 length equals 13 residues. Trimming shortened V by 2 bases and J by 2 bases, and 10 bases separated the two germline ends. Germline V lookup: CDR1 SQVTM, CDR2 ANQGSEA. CDR3 in amino acids: CSVETGWTYEQYF. The DNA of the CDR3 is TGCAGCGTTGAAACAGGGTGGACCTACGAGCAGTACTTC.

V gene TRBV12-3 or TRBV12-4 combines with J gene TRBJ2-3; TRBD2 matches 9 bases. With V trimmed by 8 bases and J by 11 bases, 14 bases remained unmatched. The length of the CDR3 is 14 residues. CDR3 protein: CASYPSGRRGEQYF. CDR3 in DNA: TGTGCCAGCTACCCAAGCGGGAGGCGGGGTGAGCAGTATTTT.

This clonotype has a handful of counts. The V and J genes are TRBV9 and TRBJ1-2; D might be TRBD1 (6 bases). Germline CDR1 is SGDLS and CDR2 is YYNGEE. The CDR3 runs to 15 residues. The V gene lost 0 bases and the J gene lost 4 bases, with 13 bases spanning the gap. CDR3 region: CASSVGTWGAYGYTF. For the CDR3, the DNA is TGTGCCAGCAGCGTAGGGACCTGGGGGGCCTATGGCTACACCTTC.

J is TRBJ1-1 and V is TRBV11-2, with TRBD1 matching 8 bases. The CDR3 is made up of 15 amino acids. Per the germline V gene, CDR1 is SGHAT and CDR2 is FQNNGV. V lost 5 bases and J lost 4; bases outside the gene matches: 9. The CDR3 region has the DNA TGTGCCAGCAGCGGACGACCAGGGGGCCGCACTGAAGCTTTCTTT. Its protein product is CASSGRPGGRTEAFF. Full variable domain (remainder filled in from reference TRBV11-2 and TRBJ1-1): EAGVAQSPRYKIIEKRQSVAFWCNPISGHATLYWYQQILGQGPKLLIQFQNNGVVDDSQLPKDRFSAERLKGVDSTLKIQPAKLEDSAVYLCASSGRPGGRTEAFFGQGTRLTVV.

This clonotype was detected a few times. The chain links TRBV7-6 to TRBJ1-4, with 11 bases identical to TRBD1. This CDR3 comprises 17 residues. Losses at the gene ends were 0 bases for V and 6 bases for J; bases not matched to a gene: 6. Germline values: CDR1 SGHVS, CDR2 FNYEAQ. The DNA of the CDR3 is TGTGCCAGCAGCTTAGCGCTGTTGGACAGGGGGCATGAAAAACTGTTTTTT. Encoded protein: CASSLALLDRGHEKLFF.

This chain joins TRBV4-1 and TRBJ2-7; no clear D gene. This CDR3 is built from 16 residues. CDR1 and CDR2 (germline): MGHRA, YSYEKL. The V end was cut by 3 bases, the J end by 5 bases, with 20 bases between. The CDR3 sequence: CASSHTTLVEEDEQYF. For the CDR3, the DNA is TGCGCCAGCAGCCATACTACGCTCGTTGAGGAAGACGAGCAGTACTTC.

This sequence joins TRBV5-1 and TRBJ1-2, with D perhaps TRBD1 (5 bases). Per the germline V gene, CDR1 is SGHRS and CDR2 is YFSETQ. The V end was cut by 4 bases, the J end by 2 bases, with 33 bases between. The CDR3 is made up of 21 amino acids. The CDR3 region is CASSPGWSRDLLKVVNYGYTF. The CDR3 DNA reads as TGCGCCAGCAGCCCCGGTTGGAGCCGGGACCTATTAAAGGTGGTCAACTATGGCTACACCTTC. The full variable domain, with the rest looked up from reference TRBV5-1 and TRBJ1-2, is KAGVTQTPRYLIKTRGQQVTLSCSPISGHRSVSWYQQTPGQGLQFLFEYFSETQRNKGNFPGRFSGRQFSNSRSEMNVSTLELGDSALYLCASSPGWSRDLLKVVNYGYTFGSGTRLTVV.

In its sample, this clonotype was seen many times. The V gene is TRBV7-9, the J gene TRBJ1-6; D may be TRBD1 (5 bases). Per the germline V gene, CDR1 is SEHNR and CDR2 is FQNEAQ (reference sequence). This CDR3 region has 14 residues. With 6 bases removed from V and 10 bases from J, the gap between germline ends came to 16 bases. DNA of the CDR3: TGTGCCAGCAGGTCGGGGACTTCGGGCTCACCCCTCCACTTT. This sequence encodes CASRSGTSGSPLHF.